These 27 T cell receptor beta chains came from one sample sequenced in a study of blood T cells in healthy people across ages. Using a J-beta primer mix together with a sample-barcoded 5' primer, a second PCR was run for 7 to 11 cycles. TCRdb itself ran the 5' RACE reads through MiXCR, one entry per CDR3 protein. Here the sample spans approximately 2,000,000 distinct CDR3 sequences, roughly two fifths being singletons. Sequencing was carried out using blood. The receptors shown here come from a human donor in good health.

In regard to this clonotype: A much larger clone differs from this one at a single base, so this may be a read error. V gene TRBV10-3 combines with J gene TRBJ2-1; 7 positions match TRBD1. The DNA end is more similar to TRBJ2-7, so the J call may be wrong. CDR3 length: 13 residues. The germline V gene has CDR1 ENHRY and CDR2 SYGVKD. The CDR3 spells CASTGETYNEQYF. For the CDR3, the DNA is TGTGCCTCCACAGGGGAGACTTACAATGAGCAGTACTTC.

This chain uses TRBV6-4 with TRBJ2-3, with 8 bases that match TRBD2. V trimming: 2 bases; J trimming: 7 bases; junction bases outside the gene matches: 11. The germline gives CDR1 MRHNA, CDR2 SNTAGT. The CDR3 runs 16 residues. This CDR3 reads CASSDGASGPTHTQYF. The CDR3 nucleotides read TGTGCCAGCAGTGACGGGGCTAGCGGGCCCACCCATACGCAGTATTTT.

The rearrangement joins TRBV9 to TRBJ1-6; no clear D. This CDR3 region has 15 residues. CDR1 and CDR2 from the germline V gene are SGDLS and YYNGEE. Trimming pared 0 bases from V and 0 bases from J, leaving 4 bases between. CDR3 sequence: CASSVASSYNSPLHF. DNA of the CDR3: TGTGCCAGCAGCGTAGCGAGCTCCTATAATTCACCCCTCCACTTT.

This clonotype has just a few counts. This chain uses TRBV2 with TRBJ2-3, with D possibly matching TRBD2 (9 bases). Germline-derived CDR1 and CDR2 are SNHLY and FYNNEI. V was cut by 6 bases and J by 2 bases, with 24 bases left in between. This CDR3 comprises 18 residues. The CDR3 nucleotides read TGTGCCAGCAGGGAGGACAGGGCGAGCGGGGGGTCCACAGATACGCAGTATTTT. Its translation: CASREDRASGGSTDTQYF.

V usage is TRBV4-1 and J usage is TRBJ2-1, with a possible D match to TRBD2 (6 bases). CDR1 MGHRA and CDR2 YSYEKL come from the germline V gene. This CDR3 has 14 residues. V was clipped by 0 bases and J by 13 bases, with 16 bases between them. The CDR3 nucleotides are TGCGCCAGCAGCCAAGAGGGGGAGGTTGAGACCCAGTTCTTC. It translates to CASSQEGEVETQFF.

This chain links TRBV28 with TRBJ1-1; D remains unclear. Trimming removed 5 bases from V and 11 bases from J, with 9 bases in between. The CDR3 is made up of 10 amino acids. In germline, CDR1 is MDHEN, CDR2 SYDVKM. CDR3 DNA sequence: TGTGCCAGCAGTAAATTCCGGGCTTTCTTT. It codes for CASSKFRAFF.

This clonotype was detected only a few times. J is TRBJ2-4 and V is TRBV9; 9 bases agree with TRBD2. The J call is doubtful: the DNA matches TRBJ2-7 better. The CDR3 covers 15 residues. The germline V gene encodes CDR1 SGDLS and CDR2 YYNGEE. CDR3 nucleotides: TGTGCCAGCAGCGTTTCGGGGCTAGCGGGGAACGAGCAGTACTTC. Its protein is CASSVSGLAGNEQYF.

The J gene is TRBJ1-1, the V gene TRBV29-1; D possibly corresponds to TRBD1 (6 bases). CDR1 is SQVTM, CDR2 ANQGSEA, per germline. Trimming shortened V by 7 bases and J by 4 bases, and 10 bases separated the two germline ends. This CDR3 contains 11 residues. The DNA for the CDR3 is TGCAGCGGAACAGGGAGCACTGAAGCTTTCTTT. This translates into CSGTGSTEAFF. The full variable domain, completed using reference TRBV29-1 and TRBJ1-1, is SAVISQKPSRDICQRGTSLTIQCQVDSQVTMMFWYRQQPGQSLTLIATANQGSEATYESGFVIDKFPISRPNLTFSTLTVSNMSPEDSSIYLCSGTGSTEAFFGQGTRLTVV.

The V call is TRBV5-1, the J call TRBJ1-2; D is possibly TRBD1 (6 bases). From germline, CDR1 is SGHRS and CDR2 YFSETQ. The CDR3 length is 14 residues. V was cut by 0 bases and J by 7 bases, with 13 bases left in between. Written as DNA, the CDR3 is TGCGCCAGCAGCTTGGAGGGGGGGCGAGGTGGCTACACCTTC. Its protein is CASSLEGGRGGYTF.

This clonotype was counted between two and nine times. The chain is built from TRBV24-1 and TRBJ2-1, with no clear D. CDR3 length: 14 amino acids. The V gene lost 1 base and the J gene lost 8 bases, with 11 bases spanning the gap. Germline CDR1 reads KGHDR; CDR2 reads SFDVKD. CDR3 DNA: TGTGCCACCAGTGATTTTAACAGTAACTATGAGCAGTTCTTC. Translating gives CATSDFNSNYEQFF.

This clonotype has only a few counts. The chain joins TRBV29-1 to TRBJ2-3, with D hard to call. CDR3 length: 11 amino acids. The V end lost 0 bases, the J end lost 5 bases, and 3 bases lay between the germline ends. Germline values: CDR1 SQVTM, CDR2 ANQGSEA. The CDR3, as DNA: TGCAGCGTTGAAGATGGAGATACGCAGTATTTT. Its translation: CSVEDGDTQYF.

The chain couples TRBV7-9 to TRBJ2-4, with D possibly being TRBD2 (5 bases). Trimming stripped 3 bases from V and 6 bases from J, with 9 bases between. This CDR3 contains 13 residues. The germline gives CDR1 SEHNR, CDR2 FQNEAQ (reference sequence). The CDR3 region is CASSFWTGNIQYF. The CDR3 coding sequence is TGTGCCAGCAGCTTCTGGACTGGAAACATTCAGTACTTC.

This clonotype came up a few times. The V and J genes are TRBV29-1 and TRBJ1-4; no firm D call. V was trimmed by 3 bases and J by 7 bases, leaving 9 bases between them. Germline V CDR1 and CDR2: SQVTM, ANQGSEA. This CDR3 is built from 12 residues. CDR3 nucleotide sequence: TGCAGCGTTGAGGGGTTCGGTGAAAAACTGTTTTTT. Translated: CSVEGFGEKLFF.

This clonotype was seen a few times. The CDR3 DNA follows: TGTGCCAGCAGTTTATCCGGCACGCCGTTCTATGGCTACACCTTC. It codes for CASSLSGTPFYGYTF. The rearrangement uses TRBV27 and TRBJ1-2; D unclear. CDR1 is MNHEY, CDR2 SMNVEV, per germline (reference sequence). V lost 0 bases and J 4 bases, leaving 12 bases between the germline ends. The CDR3 is 15 residues long.

This chain connects TRBV7-9 to TRBJ2-2; a possible D gene is TRBD1 (6 bases). CDR3 length: 15 residues. The V gene lost 4 bases and the J gene lost 8 bases, with 17 bases spanning the gap. Germline V gene lookup returns CDR1 SEHNR and CDR2 FQNEAQ (reference sequence). The CDR3: CASSWGQVGEGELFF. The CDR3 coding sequence is TGTGCCAGCAGCTGGGGGCAAGTTGGTGAAGGGGAGCTGTTTTTT.

This clonotype was recorded a few times. This chain connects TRBV15 to TRBJ2-7; 9 bases align to TRBD2. This CDR3 is 16 amino acids long. Germline lookup yields CDR1 LNHNV and CDR2 YYDKDF (reference sequence). The trim removed 0 bases at V and 2 bases at J, leaving 5 bases unmatched. CDR3 nucleotides: TGTGCCACCAGCAGAGATAGCGGGGGTGAGACCTACGAGCAGTACTTC. This codes for CATSRDSGGETYEQYF.

The chain carries TRBV6-5 and TRBJ2-7, with D tentatively TRBD1 (5 bases). The CDR3 has 14 amino acids. Germline lookup yields CDR1 MNHEY and CDR2 SVGAGI. With 8 bases removed from V and 1 base from J, the gap between germline ends came to 15 bases. Here the CDR3 reads CASGTSPGSYEQYF. The DNA for the CDR3 is TGTGCCAGCGGAACCTCTCCAGGGTCCTACGAGCAGTACTTC.

V and J are TRBV9 and TRBJ1-2, with a tentative D call TRBD1 (5 bases). Trimming took 0 bases from V and 7 from J, leaving 19 bases between them. Germline values: CDR1 SGDLS, CDR2 YYNGEE. The CDR3 extends over 16 amino acids. CDR3: CASSVAQRITRVGYTF. The CDR3 region has the DNA TGTGCCAGCAGCGTAGCCCAGAGGATTACCAGGGTTGGCTACACCTTC. The full variable domain, its missing parts supplied by reference TRBV9 and TRBJ1-2, is DSGVTQTPKHLITATGQRVTLRCSPRSGDLSVYWYQQSLDQGLQFLIQYYNGEERAKGNILERFSAQQFPDLHSELNLSSLELGDSALYFCASSVAQRITRVGYTFGSGTRLTVV.

This chain joins TRBV6-6 and TRBJ1-2, with D perhaps TRBD1 (6 bases). V gave up 5 bases and J gave up 9 bases, with 16 bases separating them. The germline V gene has CDR1 MNHNY and CDR2 SVGAGI (reference sequence). CDR3 length: 13 amino acids. For the CDR3, the DNA is TGTGCCAGCAGTACAACAGGGTCAGTAAGCTACACCTTC. It is translated as CASSTTGSVSYTF.

The chain uses TRBV5-5 and TRBJ2-2; 7 bases agree with TRBD1. The CDR3 has 16 residues. Trimming at V came to 1 base and at J to 7 bases, leaving 10 bases not matched to a gene. The germline CDR1 and CDR2 sequences are SGHKS and YYEKEE (reference sequence). The CDR3, as DNA: TGTGCCAGCAGCTTGATCTTTACCAGGGGGATCGGGGAGCTGTTTTTT. Amino acids: CASSLIFTRGIGELFF.

The J gene is TRBJ1-2, the V gene TRBV7-9; TRBD1 aligns across 9 bases. This CDR3 comprises 16 residues. V was pared by 7 bases and J by 6 bases, with 15 bases of the junction left unmatched. The germline V gene has CDR1 SEHNR and CDR2 FQNEAQ (reference sequence). The CDR3 DNA follows: TGTGCCAGCACCATCTCCGGGACAGGGTATTCGGATGGCTACACCTTC. Its protein product is CASTISGTGYSDGYTF. The full variable domain, with the rest looked up from reference TRBV7-9 and TRBJ1-2, is DTGVSQNPRHKITKRGQNVTFRCDPISEHNRLYWYRQTLGQGPEFLTYFQNEAQLEKSRLLSDRFSAERPKGSFSTLEIQRTEQGDSAMYLCASTISGTGYSDGYTFGSGTRLTVV.

CDR3 DNA: TGCGCCAGCAGCCCCCGAGTGGGAGGGAGCAACGAGCAGTACTTC. It codes for CASSPRVGGSNEQYF. J is TRBJ2-7 and V is TRBV4-1, with TRBD2 matching over 7 bases. The CDR3 runs 15 residues. Trimming at V came to 4 bases and at J to 5 bases, leaving 11 bases not matched to a gene. From germline, CDR1 is MGHRA and CDR2 YSYEKL.

The chain combines TRBV28 with TRBJ2-7; TRBD2 is a possible D gene (5 bases). CDR3 length: 13 amino acids. The V gene's germline CDR1 is MDHEN and CDR2 SYDVKM. V was clipped by 10 bases and J by 2 bases, with 15 bases between them. The CDR3: CATIEGDTYEQYF. The CDR3 DNA is TGTGCCACCATCGAGGGCGACACCTACGAGCAGTACTTC.

This clonotype was detected only a few times. The rearrangement joins TRBV14 to TRBJ1-5, with D possibly matching TRBD1 (6 bases). The V and J ends lost 4 bases and 3 bases respectively, with 10 bases between them. Germline V lookup: CDR1 SGHDN, CDR2 FVKESK. There are 14 residues in the CDR3. CDR3 sequence: CASSPQGYNQPQHF. The CDR3 bases are TGTGCCAGCAGCCCTCAGGGGTACAATCAGCCCCAGCATTTT.

This clonotype appeared a few times. The chain joins TRBV4-3 to TRBJ2-4; the D gene is possibly TRBD2 (6 bases). The CDR3 runs to 18 residues. Trimming stripped 0 bases from V and 0 bases from J, with 15 bases between. Germline V lookup: CDR1 LGHNA, CDR2 YSLEER. CDR3 sequence reads: CASSQDWAGSLAKNIQYF. As DNA, the CDR3 is TGCGCCAGCAGCCAAGATTGGGCGGGAAGCCTAGCCAAAAACATTCAGTACTTC.

The genes are TRBV11-2 and TRBJ2-4, with D unclear. Gene TRBJ2-7 matches the end of the DNA better, so the J call may be wrong. Germline CDR1 reads SGHAT; CDR2 reads FQNNGV. The CDR3 runs to 15 residues. CDR3 sequence (DNA): TGTGCCAGCAGCCCGAACGTAGATCCGACCTACGAGCAGTACTTC. Protein product: CASSPNVDPTYEQYF.

This clonotype turned up a few times. This rearrangement joins TRBV7-2 to TRBJ2-1; D may be TRBD2 (6 bases). This CDR3 contains 14 residues. V lost 2 bases, J lost 3 bases, and 8 bases lay in between. Germline CDR1 and CDR2: SGHTA and FQGNSA. The CDR3 nucleotides read TGTGCCAGCAGCTTAAGGCGGGGCTACAATGAGCAGTTCTTC. It translates to CASSLRRGYNEQFF. The full variable domain, rest sourced from reference TRBV7-2 and TRBJ2-1, is GAGVSQSPSNKVTEKGKDVELRCDPISGHTALYWYRQSLGQGLEFLIYFQGNSAPDKSGLPSDRFSAERTGGSVSTLTIQRTQQEDSAVYLCASSLRRGYNEQFFGPGTRLTVL.